This T cell receptor beta chain emerged from a study of blood T cell repertoires in COVID-19. Study-level information: Samples came from the United States, Italy and Spain, spanning acute and convalescent COVID-19. Nucleic acid was either cDNA or gDNA, and it came from T cells, B-cell-depleted T cells, or PBMCs.

Original data processing: Counts of nucleated cells, estimated from reference gene primer amplification, were obtained. Data came from immunoSEQ multiplex PCR; TCRdb stores just in-frame clones and leaves some out. Clone size and the V and J calls come from that table; the DNA yielded D and trimming. The table lists 210,000 or so clones, about 91% of them singletons. V lost 4 bases to trimming and J lost 2 bases, with 12 bases between them. The CDR3 is made up of 14 amino acids. Germline CDR1 and CDR2: SGHKS and YYEKEE (reference sequence). Sequenced material: peripheral blood. The genes are TRBV5-5 and TRBJ1-2, with TRBD1 as a possible D gene (6 bases). This TCR derives from a young man with acute or convalescent COVID-19. DNA of the CDR3: TGTGCCAGCAGCGTTAACAGGGTAAACTATGGCTACACCTTC. Translated: CASSVNRVNYGYTF. The complete variable domain, with remaining parts taken from reference TRBV5-5 and TRBJ1-2, reads DAGVTQSPTHLIKTRGQQVTLRCSPISGHKSVSWYQQVLGQGPQFIFQYYEKEERGRGNFPDRFSARQFPNYSSELNVNALLLGDSALYLCASSVNRVNYGYTFGSGTRLTVV.